Below are 31 T cell receptor beta chains sequenced from a single sample in a study of STAT5B mutations in CD4+ large granular lymphocyte leukemia. Repertoires were generated with immunoSEQ multiplex PCR, while TCRdb's copy carries only in-frame clones and drops some. There are 35,000 or so clones in the sample; 69% occur only once, and about 3% lies in the top ten. The sequencing sample was made of CD4+ T cells from blood buffy coats. These receptor sequences come from a human donor in good health.

This clone came up a few times. The rearrangement joins TRBV5-1 to TRBJ1-2, with D perhaps matching TRBD1 (6 bases). V was clipped by 5 bases and J by 2 bases, with 10 bases between them. The CDR3 totals 13 residues. CDR1 is SGHRS, CDR2 YFSETQ, per germline. This CDR3 is CASRWDTNYGYTF. The CDR3 DNA is TGCGCCAGCAGGTGGGACACCAACTATGGCTACACCTTC.

The rearrangement uses TRBV13 and TRBJ2-7; a possible D gene is TRBD2 (6 bases). The V and J ends lost 5 bases and 7 bases respectively, with 15 bases between them. Germline-derived CDR1 and CDR2 are PRHDT and FYEKMQ (reference sequence). The CDR3 extends over 13 amino acids. The CDR3 region is CASSQRGVREQYF. The CDR3 bases are TGTGCCAGCAGCCAACGCGGGGTCAGGGAGCAGTACTTC.

This clone was found a few times. The chain employs TRBV2 and TRBJ1-6, with no clear D. The V gene's germline CDR1 is SNHLY and CDR2 FYNNEI. V lost 5 bases to trimming and J lost 0 bases, with 11 bases between them. This CDR3 has 16 residues. The DNA for the CDR3 is TGTGCCAGCAGTCTGACTTGGAGCTCCTATAATTCACCCCTCCACTTT. As protein: CASSLTWSSYNSPLHF.

The chain joins TRBV4-3 to TRBJ1-1, with D uncertain. Germline-derived CDR1 and CDR2 are LGHNA and YSLEER. This CDR3 is built from 13 residues. With 1 base removed from V and 4 bases from J, the gap between germline ends came to 7 bases. CDR3 in DNA: TGCGCCAGCAGCCAAGGGTTAGGCACTGAAGCTTTCTTT. Translating gives CASSQGLGTEAFF.

This clone was counted only a few times. The chain is built from TRBV10-1 and TRBJ1-5, with D hard to call. This CDR3 has 11 residues. Germline V lookup: CDR1 WNHNN, CDR2 SYGVQD (reference sequence). Trimming took off 3 bases at V and 5 bases at J, with 2 bases between the two ends. The CDR3, as DNA: TGCGCCAGCAGTGACTATCAGCCCCAGCATTTT. It encodes CASSDYQPQHF.

The chain combines TRBV30 with TRBJ1-6; D not certain. Germline values: CDR1 GTSNPN, CDR2 SVGIG (reference sequence). Trimming left V 2 bases short and J 9 bases short, with 11 bases between. This CDR3 is 13 amino acids long. CDR3 sequence: CAWSPSIGSPLHF. The CDR3 DNA sequence: TGTGCCTGGAGTCCCAGTATTGGTTCACCCCTCCACTTT.

J is TRBJ1-5 and V is TRBV4-1; D not certain. CDR3 size: 18 residues. Trimming cost V 2 bases and J 3 bases, with 20 bases left between them. Germline loops: CDR1 MGHRA, CDR2 YSYEKL. Written as DNA, the CDR3 is TGCGCCAGCAGCCAAACCCCCGCCAGAATAGGGTTCAATCAGCCCCAGCATTTT. This sequence encodes CASSQTPARIGFNQPQHF.

This clone appeared once. The chain recombines TRBV2 with TRBJ2-1, with a tentative D call TRBD1 (5 bases). Germline CDR1 and CDR2: SNHLY and FYNNEI. The CDR3 extends over 12 amino acids. V shed 7 bases and J shed 4 bases, with 8 bases lying between them. CDR3: CASMQGYNEQFF. In DNA, the CDR3 is TGTGCCAGCATGCAGGGTTACAATGAGCAGTTCTTC.

J is TRBJ2-3 and V is TRBV30; 11 bases are a match to TRBD2. Germline V gives CDR1 GTSNPN, CDR2 SVGIG (reference sequence). V shed 3 bases, J shed 5 bases, and the junction held 4 bases outside the gene matches. CDR3 length: 14 amino acids. The CDR3 nucleotides are TGTGCCTGGAGGGTAGCGGGGGGGGTAGATACGCAGTATTTT. This gives the protein CAWRVAGGVDTQYF.

V is TRBV4-1 and J is TRBJ2-3; D gene ambiguous. CDR3 length: 13 residues. The germline V gene encodes CDR1 MGHRA and CDR2 YSYEKL. Trimming removed 2 bases at V and 5 bases at J, with 8 bases between. The CDR3 coding sequence is TGCGCCAGCAGCCAACGGGTCGGAGATACGCAGTATTTT. It specifies CASSQRVGDTQYF.

J is TRBJ2-7 and V is TRBV7-2; D uncertain. V was pared by 1 base and J by 1 base, with 11 bases between. The V gene's germline CDR1 is SGHTA and CDR2 FQGNSA. The CDR3 is 15 amino acids. CDR3 loop: CASSLGSTPSYEQYF. As DNA, the CDR3 is TGTGCCAGCAGCTTAGGTTCTACTCCATCCTACGAGCAGTACTTC.

The chain has TRBV6-6 and TRBJ2-2; D uncertain. The CDR3 contains 14 residues. CDR1 and CDR2 (germline): MNHNY, SVGAGI (reference sequence). Trimming pared 7 bases from V and 0 bases from J, leaving 9 bases between. CDR3 loop: CASMFRANTGELFF. In DNA, the CDR3 is TGTGCCAGCATGTTCCGAGCGAACACCGGGGAGCTGTTTTTT.

This clone was counted once. The chain has TRBV5-5 and TRBJ2-7, with a tentative D call TRBD1 (5 bases). V shed 5 bases and J shed 0 bases, with 12 bases lying between them. Germline CDR1 reads SGHKS; CDR2 reads YYEKEE (reference sequence). The CDR3 has 14 residues. Here the CDR3 reads CASSTGVSSYEQYF. The CDR3, as DNA: TGTGCCAGCAGTACAGGCGTTAGCTCCTACGAGCAGTACTTC.

J is TRBJ2-5 and V is TRBV30, with 8 bases matching TRBD2. This CDR3 spans 14 amino acids. Germline values: CDR1 GTSNPN, CDR2 SVGIG (reference sequence). The J segment lost 5 bases and the V segment lost 3 bases, leaving 8 bases of the junction unmatched. Here the CDR3 reads CAWRPGGAGETQYF. As DNA, the CDR3 is TGTGCCTGGAGGCCCGGGGGGGCAGGGGAGACCCAGTACTTC.

The gene calls are TRBV5-1 and TRBJ2-5; a weak D match, TRBD1 (5 bases). This CDR3 is 15 amino acids long. From germline, CDR1 is SGHRS and CDR2 YFSETQ. Between the trimmed V and J ends, which lost 0 bases and 2 bases, there was a span of 11 bases. The CDR3 spells CASSLAVGPQETQYF. The CDR3 DNA follows: TGCGCCAGCAGCTTGGCCGTGGGGCCGCAAGAGACCCAGTACTTC.

This clone has a handful of counts. The junction and the germline gene differ at one end; a read error may be behind it. The CDR3 DNA follows: TGTGCCAGCAGACAAGATGATCACTCTGGAAACACCATATATTTT. Protein: CASRQDDHSGNTIYF. V gene TRBV4-2 combines with J gene TRBJ1-3; D ambiguous. The CDR3 extends over 15 amino acids. Germline lookup yields CDR1 LGHNA and CDR2 YNFKEQ.

This clone has a handful of counts. The CDR3 spells CASSPPGGTEAFF. The CDR3 region has the DNA TGTGCCAGCTCACCACCAGGGGGCACTGAAGCTTTCTTT. V and J are TRBV18 and TRBJ1-1; perhaps TRBD1 as D (6 bases). The CDR3 is 13 amino acids. V was clipped by 0 bases and J by 4 bases, with 6 bases between them. Germline V gene sequence: CDR1 KGHSH, CDR2 LQKENI.

The J gene is TRBJ2-6, the V gene TRBV30; TRBD2 agrees at 10 bases. CDR1 and CDR2 (germline): GTSNPN, SVGIG (reference sequence). The trim removed 0 bases at V and 2 bases at J, leaving 1 base unmatched. CDR3 length: 16 residues. CDR3 bases: TGTGCCTGGAGTGTACTAGCGGGGACTGGGGCCAACGTCCTGACTTTC. Translating gives CAWSVLAGTGANVLTF.

This chain links TRBV20-1 with TRBJ1-3, with D unclear. This CDR3 region has 11 residues. In germline, CDR1 is DFQATT, CDR2 SNEGSKA (reference sequence). V lost 1 base and J 9 bases, leaving 7 bases between the germline ends. The CDR3 loop is CSARVGATIYF. CDR3 sequence (DNA): TGCAGTGCTAGAGTAGGAGCCACCATATATTTT.

The chain joins TRBV9 to TRBJ1-1, with D perhaps matching TRBD1 (6 bases). The V gene's germline CDR1 is SGDLS and CDR2 YYNGEE. The CDR3 covers 12 residues. V shed 2 bases and J shed 8 bases, with 10 bases lying between them. CDR3 protein: CASSVPGTEAFF. The CDR3 coding sequence is TGTGCCAGCAGCGTCCCCGGGACAGAAGCTTTCTTT. Supplemented by reference TRBV9 and TRBJ1-1, the full variable domain reads DSGVTQTPKHLITATGQRVTLRCSPRSGDLSVYWYQQSLDQGLQFLIQYYNGEERAKGNILERFSAQQFPDLHSELNLSSLELGDSALYFCASSVPGTEAFFGQGTRLTVV.

CDR3 region: CASSHGTPSPLHF. In nucleotides, the CDR3 is TGTGCCAGCAGCCACGGGACCCCTTCACCCCTCCACTTT. The chain combines TRBV16 with TRBJ1-6, with D possibly being TRBD1 (5 bases). The CDR3 extends over 13 amino acids. Germline CDR1 is KGHSY and CDR2 is FQNENV. The V end lost 3 bases, the J end lost 9 bases, and 9 bases lay between the germline ends.

The J gene is TRBJ1-5, the V gene TRBV19; tentative D call: TRBD1 (6 bases). Trimming left V 4 bases short and J 6 bases short, with 16 bases between. Looked up from germline, CDR1 is LNHDA and CDR2 is SQIVND (reference sequence). This CDR3 is built from 15 residues. The DNA for the CDR3 is TGTGCCAGTAGTAGCCGTACAGGGTTTGTTCAGCCCCAGCATTTT. It encodes CASSSRTGFVQPQHF. The whole variable domain, remainder taken from reference TRBV19 and TRBJ1-5, is DGGITQSPKYLFRKEGQNVTLSCEQNLNHDAMYWYRQDPGQGLRLIYYSQIVNDFQKGDIAEGYSVSREKKESFPLTVTSAQKNPTAFYLCASSSRTGFVQPQHFGDGTRLSIL.

The chain has TRBV27 and TRBJ2-2; possible D gene TRBD2, 7 bases. Germline CDR1 is MNHEY and CDR2 is SMNVEV (reference sequence). Between the trimmed V and J ends, which lost 2 bases and 7 bases, there was a span of 17 bases. The CDR3 loop spans 16 amino acids. The CDR3 loop reads CASSLRWGGLGGELFF. Here the CDR3 DNA reads TGTGCCAGCAGTTTACGATGGGGGGGCTTGGGCGGGGAGCTGTTTTTT.

CDR3 in DNA: TGTGCCAGCAGCCCCGCCTTGAAGCAGCCCCAGCATTTT. Encoded protein: CASSPALKQPQHF. The V call is TRBV11-2, the J call TRBJ1-5; D uncertain. The CDR3 extends over 13 amino acids. The ends were cut back, 5 bases at V and 7 bases at J, with 12 bases in the middle. CDR1 is SGHAT and CDR2 is FQNNGV in the germline V gene.

J is TRBJ1-6 and V is TRBV6-1; no definite D call. Germline lookup yields CDR1 MNHNS and CDR2 SASEGT. V was pared by 5 bases and J by 4 bases, with 9 bases between. The CDR3 is 14 amino acids. For the CDR3, the DNA is TGTGCCAGCAGTACCCGGGGATATAATTCACCCCTCCACTTT. Encoded protein: CASSTRGYNSPLHF.

V gene TRBV5-1 combines with J gene TRBJ2-1; 13 bases line up with TRBD2. The CDR3 sequence is 17 residues long. The germline V gene has CDR1 SGHRS and CDR2 YFSETQ. J lost 7 bases, V lost 0 bases, and 7 bases had no gene match. DNA for the CDR3: TGCGCCAGCAGCTTGGGACTAGCGGGGGGTTATCGGAATGAGCAGTTCTTC. Translated, it gives CASSLGLAGGYRNEQFF.

This rearrangement joins TRBV7-2 to TRBJ1-4; possibly TRBD1 for D (5 bases). Germline V gene lookup returns CDR1 SGHTA and CDR2 FQGNSA. The length of the CDR3 is 14 residues. V was shortened by 5 bases and J by 8 bases, with 15 bases between the two germline ends. The CDR3 DNA reads TGTGCCAGCAGCGAGCAGGGAAAAGGCGAAAAACTGTTTTTT. It encodes CASSEQGKGEKLFF. Using reference TRBV7-2 and TRBJ1-4 for the parts outside the CDR3, the full variable domain is GAGVSQSPSNKVTEKGKDVELRCDPISGHTALYWYRQSLGQGLEFLIYFQGNSAPDKSGLPSDRFSAERTGGSVSTLTIQRTQQEDSAVYLCASSEQGKGEKLFFGSGTQLSVL.

CDR3 in amino acids: CASTLTGAGDGYTF. CDR3 DNA: TGTGCCAGCACCCTAACCGGGGCTGGGGATGGCTACACCTTC. V and J are TRBV18 and TRBJ1-2; possible D gene TRBD1, 5 bases. Germline lookup yields CDR1 KGHSH and CDR2 LQKENI. V lost 8 bases to trimming and J lost 6 bases, with 19 bases between them. There are 14 residues in the CDR3.

V usage is TRBV7-2 and J usage is TRBJ2-5; 12 positions match TRBD2. The CDR3 is 17 residues long. After removal of 3 bases from V and 4 bases from J, the junction contained 9 bases not matched to a gene. The germline V gene has CDR1 SGHTA and CDR2 FQGNSA. This CDR3 reads CASSLRASGGGGETQYF. CDR3 bases: TGTGCCAGCAGCTTGCGGGCTAGCGGGGGGGGAGGAGAGACCCAGTACTTC.

This rearrangement joins TRBV2 to TRBJ2-5, with unresolved D. This CDR3 comprises 13 residues. Per the germline V gene, CDR1 is SNHLY and CDR2 is FYNNEI. The ends were cut back, 2 bases at V and 4 bases at J, with 8 bases in the middle. CDR3 protein: CASSEFLGETQYF. In nucleotides, the CDR3 is TGTGCCAGCAGTGAATTTCTGGGAGAGACCCAGTACTTC.

The rearrangement uses TRBV6-5 and TRBJ1-2, with 7 bases fitting TRBD1. The CDR3 consists of 13 residues. Germline CDR1 reads MNHEY; CDR2 reads SVGAGI. The V and J ends lost 6 bases and 7 bases, in that order; junction bases with no gene match: 8. This chain's CDR3 is CASSLSRGGGYTF. The CDR3 nucleotides are TGTGCCAGCAGCCTAAGCAGGGGGGGTGGCTACACCTTC.